Included here is one T cell receptor beta chain sequence, with context. Several immunoSEQ 96-well plates shared each subset's DNA, each plate a replicate. Repertoires were generated with immunoSEQ multiplex PCR, while TCRdb's copy carries only in-frame clones and drops some. The repertoire holds under 150,000 clones, about 70% seen once, with roughly 24% in the top ten. CDR3 length: 15 amino acids. After removal of 6 bases from V and 4 bases from J, the junction contained 7 bases not matched to a gene. Germline loops: CDR1 SEHNR, CDR2 FQNEAQ (reference sequence). This specimen belongs to a study of shared clonotypes between healthy human individuals. On the study more broadly: The donors, a couple of women and three men, were aged 18 to 49.

The TCR originated in a woman aged 25-40 years in good health. The chain joins TRBV7-9 to TRBJ2-2; 8 nucleotides match TRBD2. Source material: memory CD8+ T cells sorted from blood. Sample subset: CD45RO+ cells pooled with CCR7-negative TemRA cells. DNA of the CDR3: TGTGCCAGCAGGCTCGCAAGCGGGGGCACCGGGGAGCTGTTTTTT. Encoded protein: CASRLASGGTGELFF.